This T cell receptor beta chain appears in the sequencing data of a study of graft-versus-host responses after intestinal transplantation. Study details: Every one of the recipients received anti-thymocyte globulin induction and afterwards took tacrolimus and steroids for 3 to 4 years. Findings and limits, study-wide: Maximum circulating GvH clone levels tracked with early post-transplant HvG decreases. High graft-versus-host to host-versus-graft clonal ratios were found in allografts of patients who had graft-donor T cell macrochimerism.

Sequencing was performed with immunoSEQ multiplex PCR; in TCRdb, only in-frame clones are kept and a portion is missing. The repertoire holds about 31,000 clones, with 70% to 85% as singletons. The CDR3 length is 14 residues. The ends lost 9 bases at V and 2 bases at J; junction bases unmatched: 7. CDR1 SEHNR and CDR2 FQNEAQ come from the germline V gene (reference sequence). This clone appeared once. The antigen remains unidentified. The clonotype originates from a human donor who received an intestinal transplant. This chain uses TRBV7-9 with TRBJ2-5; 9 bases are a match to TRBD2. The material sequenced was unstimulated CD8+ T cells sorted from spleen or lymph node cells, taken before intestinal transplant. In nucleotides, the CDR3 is TGTGCCAGTCGACTAGCGGCCTCGCAAGAGACCCAGTACTTC. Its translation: CASRLAASQETQYF.